Below, one T cell receptor (beta chain) is given with its context. The specificity of this receptor is unknown. The germline gene is not matched at one end of the junction; a read error may be the cause. This record comes from a study of tumor-infiltrating lymphocytes in oesophageal squamous cell carcinoma (dated by TCRdb to the mid-2010s). Library construction relied on PCR. The sample was run on an Illumina HiSeq 2000. TCRdb passed the public sequencing reads through fastp at Q25 and MiXCR, retaining productive beta sequences. Under each unique CDR3 protein, matching rows form one entry showing the most common genes and DNA. This sample has about 10,000 distinct CDR3 sequences in its table, and roughly 61% of those were observed once. Around 30% of the sample belongs to the ten largest clones. The CDR3 spans 15 residues, from the cysteine through the phenylalanine. This entry keeps only the CDR3 DNA: 45 bases, framed from base 1. Per the germline V gene (reference sequence), SSHAT is the CDR1 and FNYEAQ is the CDR2.

The clonotype originates from a female donor with esophageal squamous cell carcinoma. Material: esophageal tumor tissue. Recombination connected TRBV7-7 to TRBJ2-1, with the D gene not clear enough to name. The CDR3 is CASSLSASSYNEQFF. The base sequence is TGTGCTAGCAGCTTGTCGGCAAGCTCCTACAATGAGCAGTTCTTC.